The clone carrying this T cell receptor beta chain was observed many times. The antigen remains unidentified. The CDR3 loop spans 16 amino acids. Germline CDR1 is MNHEY and CDR2 is SVGEGT. Germline trimming cut 6 bases from V and 2 bases from J; bases unmatched to any gene: 8. iRepertoire HTBI primers and Arm-PCR of CDR3 regions built TCR beta libraries. TCRdb re-called the multiplex PCR reads with MiXCR, one entry per CDR3 protein. The data contain 400,000 to 500,000 distinct CDR3 sequences, 21% of them singletons. Stated time point: persistent/refractory GD, antithyroid drugs over 5 years with positive TRAb. There was RNA extracted from PBMCs, and the TCR library was made from it. In this cohort, patients came from an endocrinology department located in Xi'an, China. These data are taken from a study of regulatory T cells in long-lasting Graves disease. Overall study findings and caveats: With persistent disease, TRBV28, TRBJ1-2 and TRBJ2-5 were the favored segments.

The material was peripheral blood mononuclear cells (PBMCs), obtained when the disease was refractory, from a patient treated with antithyroid drugs. The chain couples TRBV6-2 or TRBV6-3 to TRBJ1-1, with 11 bases fitting TRBD1. The TCR originated in a female donor with Graves disease. The CDR3 region is CASSPMDRGHNTEAFF. CDR3 sequence (DNA): TGTGCCAGCAGCCCAATGGACAGGGGGCACAACACTGAAGCTTTCTTT.